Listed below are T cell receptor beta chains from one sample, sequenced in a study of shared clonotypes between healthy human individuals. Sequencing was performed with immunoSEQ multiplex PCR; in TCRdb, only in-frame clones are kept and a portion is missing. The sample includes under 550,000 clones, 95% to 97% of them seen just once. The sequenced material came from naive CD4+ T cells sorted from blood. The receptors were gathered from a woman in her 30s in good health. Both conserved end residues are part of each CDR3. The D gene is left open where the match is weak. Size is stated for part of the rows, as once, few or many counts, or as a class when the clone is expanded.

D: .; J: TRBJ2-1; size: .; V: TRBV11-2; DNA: TGTGCCAGCAGCTTAGTCGGAGGGCTTCTCAATGAGCAGTTCTTC; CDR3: CASSLVGGLLNEQFF
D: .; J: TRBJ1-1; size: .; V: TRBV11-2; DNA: TGTGCCAGCAGCTTAGATAGGGGGTGGGGGAACACTGAAGCTTTCTTT; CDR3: CASSLDRGWGNTEAFF
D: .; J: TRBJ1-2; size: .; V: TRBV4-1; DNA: TGCGCCAGCAGCCAAGATCGGGGAGCCCACTATGGCTACACCTTC; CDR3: CASSQDRGAHYGYTF
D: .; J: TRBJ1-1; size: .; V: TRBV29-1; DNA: TGCAGCGTTGAAGGCGGAGGGACTGAAGCTTTCTTT; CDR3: CSVEGGGTEAFF
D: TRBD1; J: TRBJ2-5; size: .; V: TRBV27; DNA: TGTGCCAGCAGTGGGACCACAGGGGTTACCCAAGAGACCCAGTACTTC; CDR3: CASSGTTGVTQETQYF
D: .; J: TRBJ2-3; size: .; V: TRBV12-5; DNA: TGTGCTAGCGTGCCCTCTAATACGCAGTATTTT; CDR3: CASVPSNTQYF
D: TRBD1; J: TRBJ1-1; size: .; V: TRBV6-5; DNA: TGTGCCAGCAGTTGGACAGGGGGAGGACAATCCACTGAAGCTTTCTTT; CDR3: CASSWTGGGQSTEAFF
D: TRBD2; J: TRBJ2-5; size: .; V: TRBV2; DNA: TGTGCCAGCACCCTCAGGCTAGCGGGAGGGTCTATCCAAGAGACCCAGTACTTC; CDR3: CASTLRLAGGSIQETQYF
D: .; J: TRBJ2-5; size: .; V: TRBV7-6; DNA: TGTGCCAGCAGCTTTGGCGGACAAGAGACCCAGTACTTC; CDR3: CASSFGGQETQYF
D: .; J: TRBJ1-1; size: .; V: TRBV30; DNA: TGTGCCTGGAGTGTCATGGGGGGGTACACTGAAGCTTTCTTT; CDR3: CAWSVMGGYTEAFF
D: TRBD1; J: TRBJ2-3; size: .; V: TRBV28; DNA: TGTGCCAGCAGTTTAAAACAGGGGAACACAGATACGCAGTATTTT; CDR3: CASSLKQGNTDTQYF
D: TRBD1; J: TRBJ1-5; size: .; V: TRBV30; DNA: TGTGCCTGGTCCAGGGGGCTTAATCAGCCCCAGCATTTT; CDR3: CAWSRGLNQPQHF
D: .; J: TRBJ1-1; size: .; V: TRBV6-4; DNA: TGTGCCAGCAGAGGCGCTGAAGCTTTCTTT; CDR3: CASRGAEAFF
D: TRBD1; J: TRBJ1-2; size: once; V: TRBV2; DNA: TGTGCCAGCAGTACGGGACAGGGGGCGCACGGCTACACCTTC; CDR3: CASSTGQGAHGYTF
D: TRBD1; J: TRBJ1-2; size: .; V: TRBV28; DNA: TGTGCCAGCAGTTGGGCATCCTCCGGGACAGCTTATGGCTACACCTTC; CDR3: CASSWASSGTAYGYTF
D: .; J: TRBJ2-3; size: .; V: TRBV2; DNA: TGTGCCACTAAGAAGTCCAGCGGGAGCACAGATACGCAGTATTTT; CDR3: CATKKSSGSTDTQYF
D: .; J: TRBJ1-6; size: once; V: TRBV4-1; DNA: TGCGCCAGCAGCCAATCAAGCGGAAGCTCCTATAATTCACCCCTCCACTTT; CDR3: CASSQSSGSSYNSPLHF
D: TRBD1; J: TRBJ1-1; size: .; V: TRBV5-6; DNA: TGTGCCAGCAGCTTGGTAGGGGGCGCTTTCTACACTGAAGCTTTCTTT; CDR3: CASSLVGGAFYTEAFF
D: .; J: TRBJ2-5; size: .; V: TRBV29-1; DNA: TGCAGCGGCACACTAGTCACAGAGACCCAGTACTTC; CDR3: CSGTLVTETQYF
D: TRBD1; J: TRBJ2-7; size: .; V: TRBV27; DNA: TGTGCCAGCAGTTTAAGGGACAGGGTCCACGAGCAGTACTTC; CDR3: CASSLRDRVHEQYF